The 24 T cell receptor beta chains below were found in one sample sequenced in a study of early T cells in non-severe SARS-CoV-2 infection. TCRdb reprocessed the 5' RACE reads via MiXCR and lists one record per CDR3 protein. The sample holds 70,000 to 85,000 distinct CDR3 sequences; 12% are singletons and the top ten take around 4.3%. The sample consisted of whole blood. The origin of the receptors is an adult who was a healthcare worker with PCR-confirmed SARS-CoV-2 infection or an uninfected control (not recorded which).

Many counts were recorded for this clonotype. The chain is built from TRBV29-1 and TRBJ2-7, with TRBD2 identical over 7 bases. CDR3 size: 12 residues. CDR1 and CDR2 (germline): SQVTM, ANQGSEA. V was clipped by 6 bases and J by 0 bases; unmatched bases: 2. This CDR3 reads CSVGRDSYEQYF. The CDR3, as DNA: TGCAGCGTGGGGAGGGACTCCTACGAGCAGTACTTC.

There are many counts of this clonotype. V gene TRBV7-2 combines with J gene TRBJ1-1, with D perhaps matching TRBD1 (5 bases). V gave up 1 base and J gave up 0 bases, with 12 bases separating them. This CDR3 is 16 amino acids long. Germline V CDR1 and CDR2: SGHTA, FQGNSA. Here the CDR3 DNA reads TGTGCCAGCAGCTTAGGGGTGGGACTAATGAACACTGAAGCTTTCTTT. Protein: CASSLGVGLMNTEAFF. The whole variable domain, remainder taken from reference TRBV7-2 and TRBJ1-1, is GAGVSQSPSNKVTEKGKDVELRCDPISGHTALYWYRQSLGQGLEFLIYFQGNSAPDKSGLPSDRFSAERTGGSVSTLTIQRTQQEDSAVYLCASSLGVGLMNTEAFFGQGTRLTVV.

This clonotype was detected only a few times. This chain joins TRBV5-1 and TRBJ2-3, with D tentatively TRBD1 (6 bases). Trimming removed 3 bases from V and 0 bases from J, with 8 bases in between. The germline V gene has CDR1 SGHRS and CDR2 YFSETQ. CDR3 length: 14 residues. In DNA, the CDR3 is TGCGCCAGCAGCTCAGGGGAGAGCACAGATACGCAGTATTTT. Residues: CASSSGESTDTQYF.

This clonotype came up many times. The chain links TRBV5-5 to TRBJ1-5, with TRBD1 identical over 9 bases. This CDR3 spans 15 amino acids. With V trimmed by 6 bases and J by 3 bases, 7 bases remained unmatched. Germline V lookup: CDR1 SGHKS, CDR2 YYEKEE (reference sequence). The chain's CDR3 is CASTPRTGVNQPQHF. The CDR3 DNA follows: TGTGCCAGCACCCCCCGGACAGGGGTCAATCAGCCCCAGCATTTT.

This clonotype has a count of ten or more. The V call is TRBV7-3, the J call TRBJ2-2, with 9 nucleotides matching TRBD1. Losses at the gene ends were 2 bases for V and 4 bases for J; bases not matched to a gene: 2. Germline loops: CDR1 SGHTA, CDR2 FQGTGA. The CDR3 consists of 15 residues. The CDR3 loop is CASSLGTGTTGELFF. CDR3 DNA sequence: TGTGCCAGCAGCTTAGGGACAGGGACCACCGGGGAGCTGTTTTTT.

This clonotype was recorded many times. CDR3 DNA sequence: TGCAGTGCCATGAGGGGTCGGAACACTGAAGCTTTCTTT. This gives the protein CSAMRGRNTEAFF. The J gene is TRBJ1-1, the V gene TRBV20-1; D might be TRBD1 (5 bases). The V gene lost 6 bases and the J gene lost 1 base, with 12 bases spanning the gap. Germline CDR1 reads DFQATT; CDR2 reads SNEGSKA (reference sequence). The CDR3 has 13 amino acids.

This clonotype was detected ten times or more. The chain carries TRBV7-8 and TRBJ2-5; the D call may be TRBD1 or TRBD2 (5 bases each). In germline, CDR1 is SGHVS, CDR2 FQNEAQ. The CDR3 has 15 residues. Trimming took 5 bases from V and 1 from J, leaving 14 bases between them. This CDR3 reads CASSLKRGLQETQYF. The CDR3, as DNA: TGTGCCAGCAGCCTCAAGAGGGGCCTCCAAGAGACCCAGTACTTC.

This clonotype was observed a handful of times. The J gene is TRBJ2-7, the V gene TRBV7-9, with TRBD2 identical over 14 bases. The V gene's germline CDR1 is SEHNR and CDR2 FQNEAQ (reference sequence). This CDR3 contains 16 residues. V was pared by 5 bases and J by 5 bases, with 8 bases of the junction left unmatched. The CDR3 region is CASSAGTSGRGHEQYF. Written as DNA, the CDR3 is TGTGCCAGCAGCGCCGGGACTAGCGGGAGAGGCCACGAGCAGTACTTC.

The J gene is TRBJ1-1, the V gene TRBV5-1, with a weak D call TRBD1 (5 bases). Per germline, CDR1 SGHRS and CDR2 YFSETQ. The CDR3 has 14 amino acids. The V end lost 0 bases, the J end lost 4 bases, and 10 bases lay between the germline ends. The CDR3, as DNA: TGCGCCAGCAGCTTGGATGCGGGGGGCACTGAAGCTTTCTTT. Protein: CASSLDAGGTEAFF.

In its sample, this clonotype was seen a few times. This rearrangement joins TRBV5-1 to TRBJ2-7; 16 bases agree with TRBD2. Germline trimming cut 3 bases from V and 5 bases from J; bases unmatched to any gene: 11. Germline-derived CDR1 and CDR2 are SGHRS and YFSETQ. The CDR3 covers 18 residues. The CDR3 is CASSSGLAGGPLSHEQYF. Here the CDR3 DNA reads TGCGCCAGCAGCTCGGGACTAGCGGGAGGGCCGCTTTCCCACGAGCAGTACTTC.

This clonotype was picked up many times. J is TRBJ1-2 and V is TRBV7-3; 9 bases line up with TRBD1. CDR1 SGHTA and CDR2 FQGTGA come from the germline V gene. V was pared by 5 bases and J by 4 bases, with 8 bases of the junction left unmatched. The length of the CDR3 is 15 residues. The CDR3 bases are TGTGCCAGCAGCGTGGGACAGGGAGAGTTCTATGGCTACACCTTC. It yields the protein CASSVGQGEFYGYTF.

This clonotype showed up many times. The rearrangement links TRBV12-3 or TRBV12-4 to TRBJ1-2; TRBD1 might be the D (5 bases). The CDR3 runs to 16 residues. Trimming stripped 8 bases from V and 3 bases from J, with 22 bases between. CDR3 residues: CASQGARRAGDYGYTF. Here the CDR3 DNA reads TGTGCCAGCCAAGGGGCTAGGAGGGCCGGGGACTATGGCTACACCTTC.

This clonotype was counted many times. The V gene is TRBV27, the J gene TRBJ1-1; tentatively, D is TRBD1 (6 bases). Germline CDR1 reads MNHEY; CDR2 reads SMNVEV (reference sequence). Deletions cut 3 bases from V and 5 bases from J, with 13 bases between. The CDR3 sequence is 14 residues long. CDR3 loop: CASSLSGAGTEAFF. In DNA form, the CDR3 reads TGTGCCAGCAGTTTGTCGGGGGCTGGGACTGAAGCTTTCTTT.

In its sample, this clonotype was seen many times. The CDR3 region has the DNA TGTGCCAGCAGCCCCCCCGACCGGGGCAATGAGCAGTTCTTC. This gives the protein CASSPPDRGNEQFF. This chain connects TRBV4-2 to TRBJ2-1, with D possibly being TRBD2 (5 bases). The V gene lost 4 bases and the J gene lost 6 bases, with 13 bases spanning the gap. The CDR3 runs to 14 residues. In germline, CDR1 is LGHNA, CDR2 YNFKEQ.

This clonotype was counted many times. The chain recombines TRBV11-2 with TRBJ2-2, with TRBD1 matching over 7 bases. After removal of 3 bases from V and 1 base from J, the junction contained 2 bases not matched to a gene. The germline V gene has CDR1 SGHAT and CDR2 FQNNGV. The CDR3 has 15 residues. The CDR3 DNA is TGTGCCAGCAGCTTTAACAGGGGGAACACCGGGGAGCTGTTTTTT. It yields the protein CASSFNRGNTGELFF.

The table lists this clonotype with a few counts. The rearrangement joins TRBV12-3 or TRBV12-4 to TRBJ1-5, with D maybe TRBD1 (5 bases). The V gene lost 6 bases and the J gene lost 11 bases, with 14 bases spanning the gap. CDR3 size: 12 residues. This CDR3 reads CASRSGSTAQHF. The DNA for the CDR3 is TGTGCCAGCAGGTCAGGGTCCACAGCCCAGCATTTT.

DNA for the CDR3: TGTGCTCAAAGTCGGGGGGGAACGGGTTTAGAGACCCAGTACTTC. Its translation: CAQSRGGTGLETQYF. The chain has TRBV5-4 and TRBJ2-5, with 8 bases aligning to TRBD2. This CDR3 has 15 residues. Germline V gene sequence: CDR1 SGHNT, CDR2 YYREEE (reference sequence). The entire variable domain, with the rest obtained from reference TRBV5-4 and TRBJ2-5, is as follows: ETGVTQSPTHLIKTRGQQVTLRCSSQSGHNTVSWYQQALGQGPQFIFQYYREEENGRGNFPPRFSGLQFPNYSSELNVNALELDDSALYLCAQSRGGTGLETQYFGPGTRLLVL.

In its sample, this clonotype was seen many times. This chain links TRBV4-1 with TRBJ2-2, with TRBD1 as a possible D gene (5 bases). Trimming removed 6 bases from V and 1 base from J, with 6 bases in between. The V gene's germline CDR1 is MGHRA and CDR2 YSYEKL. The CDR3 is made up of 13 amino acids. The CDR3 loop reads CASRQGNTGELFF. Written as DNA, the CDR3 is TGCGCCAGCAGGCAGGGGAACACCGGGGAGCTGTTTTTT.

This clonotype was counted many times. This chain uses TRBV29-1 with TRBJ2-1, with D possibly matching TRBD1 (6 bases). The CDR3 covers 15 residues. Germline V gene sequence: CDR1 SQVTM, CDR2 ANQGSEA. V lost 3 bases, J lost 0 bases, and 12 bases lay in between. CDR3 in amino acids: CSVEGRGSSYNEQFF. CDR3 nucleotides: TGCAGCGTTGAGGGCAGGGGAAGCTCCTACAATGAGCAGTTCTTC.

This clonotype was counted at least ten times. This chain joins TRBV11-1 and TRBJ2-1; 10 nucleotides agree with TRBD2. The germline gives CDR1 SGHAT, CDR2 FQDESV (reference sequence). The V segment lost 4 bases and the J segment 8 bases; nucleotides outside the gene matches: 5. The CDR3 sequence is 14 residues long. In nucleotides, the CDR3 is TGTGCCAGCAGCTCCATAGCGGGAGGTTATGAGCAGTTCTTC. It is translated as CASSSIAGGYEQFF.

At least ten counts were recorded for this clonotype. This sequence joins TRBV2 and TRBJ2-5, with 9 positions matching TRBD2. Germline assignment: CDR1 SNHLY and CDR2 FYNNEI. This CDR3 region has 15 residues. Trimming at V came to 7 bases and at J to 5 bases, leaving 11 bases not matched to a gene. CDR3 DNA: TGTGCCAGCACCGAAAGAGGACTAGCGAGTGAGACCCAGTACTTC. Its protein is CASTERGLASETQYF. Supplemented by reference TRBV2 and TRBJ2-5, the full variable domain reads EPEVTQTPSHQVTQMGQEVILRCVPISNHLYFYWYRQILGQKVEFLVSFYNNEISEKSEIFDDQFSVERPDGSNFTLKIRSTKLEDSAMYFCASTERGLASETQYFGPGTRLLVL.

Many counts were recorded for this clonotype. The chain joins TRBV6-4 to TRBJ2-1; D might be TRBD1 (5 bases). V dropped 0 bases and J dropped 7 bases, with 16 bases sitting between them. The CDR3 runs 16 residues. Germline lookup yields CDR1 MRHNA and CDR2 SNTAGT. CDR3 protein: CASSDSWGPKGNEQFF. CDR3 in DNA: TGTGCCAGCAGTGACTCCTGGGGCCCCAAAGGGAATGAGCAGTTCTTC.

This clonotype was recorded at least ten times. The chain couples TRBV5-1 to TRBJ1-2; D might be TRBD1 (6 bases). Germline lookup yields CDR1 SGHRS and CDR2 YFSETQ. This CDR3 contains 14 residues. The germline V and J ends were trimmed by 0 bases and 4 bases, with 10 bases remaining between them. The CDR3 DNA reads TGCGCCAGCAGCTTGGCCAGGGGTATCTATGGCTACACCTTC. This translates into CASSLARGIYGYTF.

The V and J genes are TRBV7-6 and TRBJ1-3, with D possibly being TRBD1 (5 bases). With 6 bases removed from V and 3 bases from J, the gap between germline ends came to 12 bases. The CDR3 has 14 residues. From germline, CDR1 is SGHVS and CDR2 FNYEAQ. CDR3 loop: CASRNRDGGNTIYF. CDR3 nucleotide sequence: TGTGCCAGCAGAAACCGGGACGGTGGAAACACCATATATTTT.